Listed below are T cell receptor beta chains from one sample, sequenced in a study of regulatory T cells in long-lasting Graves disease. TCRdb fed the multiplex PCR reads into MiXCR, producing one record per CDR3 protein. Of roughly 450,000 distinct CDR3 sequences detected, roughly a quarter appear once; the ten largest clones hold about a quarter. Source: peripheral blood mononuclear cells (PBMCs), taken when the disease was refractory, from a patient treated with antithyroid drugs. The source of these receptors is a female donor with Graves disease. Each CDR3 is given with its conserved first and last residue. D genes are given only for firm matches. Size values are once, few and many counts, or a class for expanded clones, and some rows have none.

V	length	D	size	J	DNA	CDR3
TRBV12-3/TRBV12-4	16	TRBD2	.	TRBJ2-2	TGTGCCAGCAGTGGTGGGACTAGGAGTGACACCGGGGAGCTGTTTTTT	CASSGGTRSDTGELFF
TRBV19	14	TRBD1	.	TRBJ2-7	TGTGCCAGTAGCACTCAGACAGGGCCCTACGAGCAGTACTTC	CASSTQTGPYEQYF
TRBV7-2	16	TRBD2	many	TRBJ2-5	TGTGCCAGCAGCTTAGAGACTAGCGGGAGCCAAGAGACCCAGTACTTC	CASSLETSGSQETQYF
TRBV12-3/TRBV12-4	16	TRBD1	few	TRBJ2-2	TGTGCCAGCAGTCCGCACAGGGGGCCGGGCACCGGGGAGCTGTTTTTT	CASSPHRGPGTGELFF
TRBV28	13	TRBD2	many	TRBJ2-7	TGTGCCAGCAGTTTCGGGACTAGCGACGAGCAGTACTTC	CASSFGTSDEQYF
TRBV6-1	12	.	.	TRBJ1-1	TGTGCCGCTCGGGGGGGCGGCACTGAAGCTTTCTTT	CAARGGGTEAFF
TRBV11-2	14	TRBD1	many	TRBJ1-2	TGTGCCAGCAGCCAGGGACAGGGACTCAATGGCTACACCTTC	CASSQGQGLNGYTF
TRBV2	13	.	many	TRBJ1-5	TGTGCCAGCAGTGATGGGGGGGGTCAGCCCCAGCATTTT	CASSDGGGQPQHF
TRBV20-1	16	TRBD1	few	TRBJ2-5	TGCAGTGCTAACCCTTTAAGGACAGGGGGCTTGGAGACCCAGTACTTC	CSANPLRTGGLETQYF
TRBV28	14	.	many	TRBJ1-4	TGTGCCAGCAGTTCAGGGGTAACTAATGAAAAACTGTTTTTT	CASSSGVTNEKLFF
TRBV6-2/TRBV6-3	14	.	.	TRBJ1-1	TGTGCCAGCAGTTATAGGGGGGCGAACACTGAAGCTTTCTTT	CASSYRGANTEAFF
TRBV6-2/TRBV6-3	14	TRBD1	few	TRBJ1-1	TGTGCCAGCAGTTATACAGGGGGAAGCACTGAAGCTTTCTTT	CASSYTGGSTEAFF
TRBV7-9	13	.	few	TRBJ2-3	TGTGCCAGCAGCTTGGGGGGGCCAGATACGCAGTATTTT	CASSLGGPDTQYF
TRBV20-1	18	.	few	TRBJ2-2	TGCAGTGCTAGGAACCCGCTCCCGGGGGCGGCGAACACCGGGGAGCTGTTTTTT	CSARNPLPGAANTGELFF
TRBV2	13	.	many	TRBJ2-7	TGTGCCAGCTCGTTGGGCAGGGCTTGGGAGCAGTACTTC	CASSLGRAWEQYF
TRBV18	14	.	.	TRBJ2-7	TGTGCCAGCTCACCATTAGAGGGCTCCTACGAGCAGTACTTC	CASSPLEGSYEQYF
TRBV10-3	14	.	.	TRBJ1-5	TGTGCCATCAGGGAGGGGGGGGGCAATCAGCCCCAGCATTTT	CAIREGGGNQPQHF
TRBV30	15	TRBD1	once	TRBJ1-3	TGTGCCTGGACTCCCCTATCAGGGGGTAGAAACACCATATATTTT	CAWTPLSGGRNTIYF
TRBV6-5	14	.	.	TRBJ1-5	TGTGCCAGCAGTTTAATGGACAGCGGGCAGCCCCAGCATTTT	CASSLMDSGQPQHF
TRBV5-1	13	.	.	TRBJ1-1	TGCGCCAGCAGCTTTATCACCAACACTGAAGCTTTCTTT	CASSFITNTEAFF